These T cell receptor beta chains were read from a single sample in a study of regulatory T cells in long-lasting Graves disease. Each CDR3 protein is one row after TCRdb ran MiXCR on the multiplex PCR reads. Counted here are hundreds of thousands of distinct CDR3 sequences, about 16% occurring once; the ten biggest clones make up around 25%. The same data also contributed to another study, on T cells in Graves' hyperthyroidism and ophthalmopathy.

The source material was peripheral blood mononuclear cells (PBMCs), sampled at new diagnosis, from a patient treated with antithyroid drugs. The receptors derive from a woman aged 35 to 60 with Graves disease. CDR3s include the opening cysteine and the closing phenylalanine or tryptophan. The D gene is left open where the match is weak. Not every row has a clone size; where given, it reads once, few, many or a size class.

cdr3_nt: TGTGCCAGCAGTCCCCAGGGCCAGTACACCGGGGAGCTGTTTTTT
cdr3_aa: CASSPQGQYTGELFF
v_call: TRBV12-3/TRBV12-4
d_call: .
clone_size: many
j_call: TRBJ2-2

cdr3_nt: TGTGCCAGTAGTATGCAAACAGGGCTCACTGAAGCTTTCTTT
cdr3_aa: CASSMQTGLTEAFF
v_call: TRBV19
d_call: .
clone_size: .
j_call: TRBJ1-1

cdr3_nt: TGTGCTAGTGGTTTGGTCCTCTTTGGCAGGGGACGCGATCAGCCCCAGCATTTT
cdr3_aa: CASGLVLFGRGRDQPQHF
v_call: TRBV12-5
d_call: .
clone_size: many
j_call: TRBJ1-5

cdr3_nt: TGTGCCAGCAGCGTGGGGACAGGCGTTAATGAAAAACTGTTTTTT
cdr3_aa: CASSVGTGVNEKLFF
v_call: TRBV7-9
d_call: TRBD1
clone_size: .
j_call: TRBJ1-4

cdr3_nt: TGCAGCCCTCATGATGACAGGGTGACAGATACGCAGTATTTT
cdr3_aa: CSPHDDRVTDTQYF
v_call: TRBV20-1
d_call: TRBD1
clone_size: few
j_call: TRBJ2-3

cdr3_nt: TGTGCCAGCAGCCAAGATTACGGCAGGGACGTGTGGAAACTGTTTTTT
cdr3_aa: CASSQDYGRDVWKLFF
v_call: TRBV3-1
d_call: .
clone_size: many
j_call: TRBJ1-4

cdr3_nt: TGTGCCCGCCAGTGGACCGGGGAGCTGTTTTTT
cdr3_aa: CARQWTGELFF
v_call: TRBV2
d_call: .
clone_size: many
j_call: TRBJ2-2

cdr3_nt: TGTGCCAGCAGCTTATTGCGGGGATCCCCTATCGAGCAGTACTTC
cdr3_aa: CASSLLRGSPIEQYF
v_call: TRBV7-9
d_call: .
clone_size: few
j_call: TRBJ2-7

cdr3_nt: TGTGCCAGCACACAGGGGTATTTTGGTGGCTACACCTTC
cdr3_aa: CASTQGYFGGYTF
v_call: TRBV6-1
d_call: TRBD1
clone_size: few
j_call: TRBJ1-2

cdr3_nt: TGTGCCAGCAGCTCCCTGACAGGGAACAAGGCCTACGAGCAGTACTTC
cdr3_aa: CASSSLTGNKAYEQYF
v_call: TRBV11-2
d_call: TRBD1
clone_size: many
j_call: TRBJ2-7

cdr3_nt: TGTGCCAGTAGTCCCGGACCTACTGGCACTGAAGCTTTCTTT
cdr3_aa: CASSPGPTGTEAFF
v_call: TRBV19
d_call: .
clone_size: many
j_call: TRBJ1-1

cdr3_nt: TGCAGCGTGATAAGGGGTCCCTACGAGCAGTACTTC
cdr3_aa: CSVIRGPYEQYF
v_call: TRBV29-1
d_call: .
clone_size: .
j_call: TRBJ2-7

cdr3_nt: TGTGCCAGCAGCTTAGGCGGACAGGCGTTTGAAGCTTTCTTT
cdr3_aa: CASSLGGQAFEAFF
v_call: TRBV7-2
d_call: TRBD1
clone_size: .
j_call: TRBJ1-1

cdr3_nt: TGTGCCAGTAGTGCCGACCGGGACAGCACCTACGAGCAGTACTTC
cdr3_aa: CASSADRDSTYEQYF
v_call: TRBV19
d_call: TRBD1
clone_size: few
j_call: TRBJ2-7